In its sample, the clone carrying this TCR beta chain was seen a few times. This record belongs to a study of T cells after yellow fever vaccination. CDR3 length: 15 amino acids. J gave up 7 bases and V 5 bases, and 7 bases lay outside the gene matches. CDR1 is SGHNT, CDR2 YENEEA, per germline. One entry per CDR3 protein results from TCRdb running MiXCR on the 5' RACE reads. Among 500,000 to 650,000 distinct CDR3 sequences, roughly 17% were seen once, and the ten largest hold around 16%. Sample: PBMCs, taken 5 days after the first yellow fever vaccination. The rearrangement links TRBV11-3 to TRBJ2-2; the match to TRBD1 covers 10 bases. The sequence came from a young man who received the YFV17D yellow fever vaccine. The CDR3 DNA reads TGTGCCAGCAGCCGGACAGGGGGTACCGGCGGGGAGCTGTTTTTT. It specifies CASSRTGGTGGELFF.